The rows below give T cell receptor beta chains drawn from one sample of a study of vaccination effects on CD4 cells after COVID-19. Using immunoSEQ multiplex PCR, the repertoire was profiled, and TCRdb retains in-frame clones only, with some absent. The sample contains 50,000 to 65,000 clones, over 75% of which appear only once. For these receptors, no antigen is known. Specimen: CD4+ T cells from PBMCs cultured with HCoV-229E spike peptides, collected before COVID-19 vaccination. These receptors all stem from a human donor who received a COVID-19 vaccine. The CDR3 runs from the conserved cysteine through the conserved F or W. D genes are given only for firm matches. Expanded clones are given a class, and other clones once, few, many or no size at all.

>TRBJ2-3|.|TRBD2|TRBV5-8
CASPTSGGTDTQYF
TGTGCCAGCCCCACCAGCGGGGGCACAGATACGCAGTATTTT
>TRBJ1-1|few|.|TRBV6-6
CASSYSTQGPNTEAFF
TGTGCCAGCAGTTACTCGACACAGGGCCCGAACACTGAAGCTTTCTTT
>TRBJ2-2|.|.|TRBV11-3
CASSLLGGSTGELFF
TGTGCCAGCAGCCTTCTGGGGGGAAGTACCGGGGAGCTGTTTTTT
>TRBJ2-6|.|.|TRBV5-5
CASRKGGLFPGANVLTF
TGTGCCAGCCGAAAAGGGGGGCTTTTCCCTGGGGCCAACGTCCTGACTTTC
>TRBJ2-5|.|TRBD1|TRBV7-3
CASSLIPTGGRETQYF
TGTGCCAGCAGCTTAATCCCGACAGGGGGCCGGGAGACCCAGTACTTC
>TRBJ2-5|.|TRBD2|TRBV5-5
CASSLGSAGGQETQYF
TGTGCCAGCAGCTTGGGATCGGCGGGGGGCCAAGAGACCCAGTACTTC
>TRBJ1-4|.|.|TRBV9
CASSVRATDIEKLFF
TGTGCCAGCAGCGTACGGGCTACCGATATCGAAAAACTGTTTTTT
>TRBJ2-5|.|.|TRBV3-1/TRBV3-2
CASSQVSRHREETQYF
TGTGCCAGCAGCCAAGTGTCGAGACACAGGGAAGAGACCCAGTACTTC
>TRBJ2-5|.|.|TRBV30
CAWSVGRANLQETQYF
TGTGCCTGGAGTGTGGGCAGAGCAAACCTACAAGAGACCCAGTACTTC
>TRBJ1-1|few|.|TRBV2
CASSVGQGAGAFF
TGTGCCAGCAGTGTGGGCCAGGGAGCGGGAGCTTTCTTT
>TRBJ2-5|.|.|TRBV5-1
CASSLVDYQETQYF
TGCGCCAGCAGCTTGGTAGATTACCAAGAGACCCAGTACTTC
>TRBJ2-3|once|TRBD2|TRBV7-3
CASSLRQRGGSTDTQYF
TGTGCCAGCAGCTTAAGACAGCGGGGGGGCTCAACAGATACGCAGTATTTT
>TRBJ2-3|.|TRBD2|TRBV2
CASNSGGADTQYF
TGTGCCAGCAATAGCGGGGGGGCAGATACGCAGTATTTT
>TRBJ2-5|.|.|TRBV4-1
CASSQDNRERETQYF
TGCGCCAGCAGCCAAGATAATCGGGAGCGGGAGACCCAGTACTTC
>TRBJ2-2|.|.|TRBV19
CASSTSQGNGELFF
TGTGCCAGTAGTACCTCCCAGGGGAACGGGGAGCTGTTTTTT
>TRBJ1-1|few|TRBD1|TRBV6-5
CASSYSEGQGNTEAFF
TGTGCCAGCAGTTACTCTGAGGGACAGGGGAACACTGAAGCTTTCTTT
>TRBJ1-6|.|.|TRBV6-5
CASRGNSYNSPLHF
TGTGCCAGCCGGGGTAACTCCTATAATTCACCCCTCCACTTT
>TRBJ1-2|.|TRBD1|TRBV18
CASSPTGGYYGYTF
TGTGCCAGCTCACCAACAGGGGGATACTATGGCTACACCTTC
>TRBJ2-3|.|.|TRBV11-2
CASSRPRGRTDTQYF
TGTGCCAGCAGCCGCCCCCGGGGCCGCACAGATACGCAGTATTTT
>TRBJ2-4|.|.|TRBV4-1
CASSQVEGDIQYF
TGCGCCAGCAGCCAGGTGGAGGGGGACATTCAGTACTTC